This T cell receptor (beta chain) appears in the sequencing data of a study of blood T cells in healthy people across ages. Aged about 6 to 95, donors were systemically healthy Caucasians from Russia. Next came a second PCR, run for about 6 to 11 cycles, which used a sample-barcoded 5' primer along with a J-beta primer mix. One entry per CDR3 protein results from TCRdb running MiXCR on the 5' RACE reads. In the table there are 700,000 to 950,000 distinct CDR3 sequences, roughly 60% of which are singletons. The CDR3 has 15 residues. CDR1 is SGHRS and CDR2 is YFSETQ in the germline V gene. V was clipped by 9 bases and J by 6 bases; unmatched bases: 17.

V gene TRBV5-1 combines with J gene TRBJ2-5, with TRBD1 identical over 7 bases. Sample: blood. The TCR comes from a young man in good health. In DNA, the CDR3 is TGCGCCAACAGTTCCAAGACAGGGCCATGGAAGACCCAGTACTTC. Protein product: CANSSKTGPWKTQYF. The full variable domain, its missing parts supplied by reference TRBV5-1 and TRBJ2-5, is KAGVTQTPRYLIKTRGQQVTLSCSPISGHRSVSWYQQTPGQGLQFLFEYFSETQRNKGNFPGRFSGRQFSNSRSEMNVSTLELGDSALYLCANSSKTGPWKTQYFGPGTRLLVL.